The TCR beta chain described here comes from a study of brain T cells in children with intractable seizures. Trimming removed 4 bases from V and 5 bases from J, with 23 bases in between. The CDR3 sequence is 17 residues long. The germline V gene encodes CDR1 LGHNA and CDR2 YSLEER. Sequenced by immunoSEQ multiplex PCR; TCRdb stores in-frame clones only, minus some. This table holds 95,000 to 120,000 clones, 90% to 95% found once. The specimen was peripheral blood, collected at surgery. The chain has TRBV4-3 and TRBJ1-1, with D perhaps matching TRBD1 (6 bases). This receptor was taken from a boy under three years old with hemimegalencephaly and intractable seizures. The CDR3 nucleotides read TGCGCCAGCAGCCCCGGAGCGGACAGAAGGGGTGGGACTGAAGCTTTCTTT. This translates into CASSPGADRRGGTEAFF.